This TCR beta chain was recovered during a study of blood T cell repertoires in COVID-19. Authors' analysis steps: Amplification of reference gene primers provided the estimated nucleated cell counts. Some clones are missing from TCRdb's copy, which holds only in-frame ones; the method was immunoSEQ multiplex PCR. V, J and clone size reflect that table, while D and trimming were determined from the DNA. The table shows about 200,000 clones, with 70% to 80% occurring only once. The length of the CDR3 is 16 residues. The V gene lost 0 bases and the J gene lost 7 bases, with 15 bases spanning the gap. Germline assignment: CDR1 LGHNA and CDR2 YSLEER.

The sequence was obtained from a woman aged 40-49 years with COVID-19, enrolled during active disease. Sequencing was performed on peripheral blood. The chain recombines TRBV4-3 with TRBJ1-4, with D perhaps TRBD1 (6 bases). CDR3 nucleotide sequence: TGCGCCAGCAGCCAAGAACCGCTCCAGGGGTCTGAAAAACTGTTTTTT. Amino acids: CASSQEPLQGSEKLFF.